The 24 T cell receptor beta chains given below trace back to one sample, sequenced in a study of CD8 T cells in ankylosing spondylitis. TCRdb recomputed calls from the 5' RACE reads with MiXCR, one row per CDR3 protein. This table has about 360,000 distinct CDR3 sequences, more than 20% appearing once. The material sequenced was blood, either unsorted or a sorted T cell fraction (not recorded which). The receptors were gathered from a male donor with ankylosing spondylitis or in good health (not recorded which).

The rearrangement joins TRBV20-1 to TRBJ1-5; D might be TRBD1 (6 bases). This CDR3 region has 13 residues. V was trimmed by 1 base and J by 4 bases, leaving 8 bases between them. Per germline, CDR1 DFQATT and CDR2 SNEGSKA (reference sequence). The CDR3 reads CSARADRNQPQHF. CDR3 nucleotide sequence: TGCAGTGCTAGAGCCGACAGGAATCAGCCCCAGCATTTT.

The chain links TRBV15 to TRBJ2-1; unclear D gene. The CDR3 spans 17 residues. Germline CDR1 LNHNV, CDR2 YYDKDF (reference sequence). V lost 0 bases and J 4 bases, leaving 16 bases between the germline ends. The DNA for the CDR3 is TGTGCCACCAGCAGAGACAATACCGCGATCGGATACAATGAGCAGTTCTTC. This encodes CATSRDNTAIGYNEQFF.

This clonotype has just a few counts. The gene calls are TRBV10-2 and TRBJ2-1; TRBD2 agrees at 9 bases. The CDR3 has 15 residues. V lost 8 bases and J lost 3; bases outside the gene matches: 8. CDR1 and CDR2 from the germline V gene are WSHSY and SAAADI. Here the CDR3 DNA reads TGCGCCAGCGAGGTAGGCGGGGGGGTCTACAATGAGCAGTTCTTC. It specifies CASEVGGGVYNEQFF.

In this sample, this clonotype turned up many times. CDR3 DNA sequence: TGTGCCAGCAGTTTGACAGGGACCTACGAGCAGTACTTC. It codes for CASSLTGTYEQYF. This chain joins TRBV27 and TRBJ2-7, with TRBD1 matching over 7 bases. Germline trimming cut 3 bases from V and 2 bases from J; bases unmatched to any gene: 1. CDR3 size: 13 residues. Germline V CDR1 and CDR2: MNHEY, SMNVEV (reference sequence).

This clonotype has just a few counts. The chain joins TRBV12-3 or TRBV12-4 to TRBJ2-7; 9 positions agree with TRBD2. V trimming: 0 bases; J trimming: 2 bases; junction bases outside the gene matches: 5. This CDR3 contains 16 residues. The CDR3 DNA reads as TGTGCCAGCAGTTTAGCGTTGGCGGGGGGGCCCTACGAGCAGTACTTC. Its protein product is CASSLALAGGPYEQYF.

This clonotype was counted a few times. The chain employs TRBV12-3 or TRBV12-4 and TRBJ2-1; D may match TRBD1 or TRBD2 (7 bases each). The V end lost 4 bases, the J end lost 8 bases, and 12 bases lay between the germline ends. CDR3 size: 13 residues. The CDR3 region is CASSWGGGHEQFF. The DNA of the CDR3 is TGTGCCAGCAGTTGGGGAGGGGGCCATGAGCAGTTCTTC.

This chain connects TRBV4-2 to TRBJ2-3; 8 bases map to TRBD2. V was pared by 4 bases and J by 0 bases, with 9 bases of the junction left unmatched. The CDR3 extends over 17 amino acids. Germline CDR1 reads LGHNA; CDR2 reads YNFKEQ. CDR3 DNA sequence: TGTGCCAGCAGCCCATCCCTACTAGCGGCTAGCACAGATACGCAGTATTTT. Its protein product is CASSPSLLAASTDTQYF.

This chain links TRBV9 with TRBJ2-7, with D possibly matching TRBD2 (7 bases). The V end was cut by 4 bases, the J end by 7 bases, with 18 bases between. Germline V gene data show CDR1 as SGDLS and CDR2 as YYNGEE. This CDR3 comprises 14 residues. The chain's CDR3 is CASSITGTTGEQYF. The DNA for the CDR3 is TGTGCCAGCAGCATAACCGGGACTACAGGGGAGCAGTACTTC.

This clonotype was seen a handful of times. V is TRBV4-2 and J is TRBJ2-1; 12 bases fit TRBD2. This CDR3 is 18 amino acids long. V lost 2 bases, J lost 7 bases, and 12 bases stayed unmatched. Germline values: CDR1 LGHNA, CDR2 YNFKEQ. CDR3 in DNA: TGTGCCAGCAGCCAACCCACGCTAGCGGGGGGGCTAGGAAATGAGCAGTTCTTC. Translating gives CASSQPTLAGGLGNEQFF.

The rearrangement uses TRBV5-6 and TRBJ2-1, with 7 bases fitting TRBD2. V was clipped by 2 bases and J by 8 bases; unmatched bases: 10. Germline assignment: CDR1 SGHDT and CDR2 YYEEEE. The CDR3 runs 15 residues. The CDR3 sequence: CASSFLSRRGDEQFF. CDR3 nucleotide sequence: TGTGCCAGCAGCTTCCTAAGCCGTCGGGGGGATGAGCAGTTCTTC. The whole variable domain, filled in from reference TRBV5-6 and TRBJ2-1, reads DAGVTQSPTHLIKTRGQQVTLRCSPKSGHDTVSWYQQALGQGPQFIFQYYEEEERQRGNFPDRFSGHQFPNYSSELNVNALLLGDSALYLCASSFLSRRGDEQFFGPGTRLTVL.

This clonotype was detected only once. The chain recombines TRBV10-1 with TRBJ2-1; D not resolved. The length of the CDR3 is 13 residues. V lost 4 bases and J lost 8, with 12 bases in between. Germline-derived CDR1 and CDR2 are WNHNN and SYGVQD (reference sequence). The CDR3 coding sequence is TGCGCCAGCAGTGCGGCTCTTAGAGATGAGCAGTTCTTC. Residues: CASSAALRDEQFF.

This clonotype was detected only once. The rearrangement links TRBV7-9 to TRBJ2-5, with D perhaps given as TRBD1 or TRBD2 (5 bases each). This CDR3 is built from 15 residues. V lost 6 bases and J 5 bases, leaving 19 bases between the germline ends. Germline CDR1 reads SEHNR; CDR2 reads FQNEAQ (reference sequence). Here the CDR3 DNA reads TGTGCCAGCAGTCACCGGGACGGACCAGGGGAGACCCAGTACTTC. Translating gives CASSHRDGPGETQYF.

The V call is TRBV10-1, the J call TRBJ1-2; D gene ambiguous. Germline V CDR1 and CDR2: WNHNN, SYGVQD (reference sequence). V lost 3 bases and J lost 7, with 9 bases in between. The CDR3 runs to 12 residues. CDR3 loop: CASSDGNGGYTF. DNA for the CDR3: TGCGCCAGCAGTGACGGGAACGGTGGCTACACCTTC.

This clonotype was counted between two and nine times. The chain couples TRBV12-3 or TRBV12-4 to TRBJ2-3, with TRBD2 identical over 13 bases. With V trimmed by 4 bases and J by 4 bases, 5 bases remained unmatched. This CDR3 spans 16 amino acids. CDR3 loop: CASSSTSGGAPDTQYF. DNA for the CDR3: TGTGCCAGCAGTTCAACTAGCGGGGGGGCCCCAGATACGCAGTATTTT.

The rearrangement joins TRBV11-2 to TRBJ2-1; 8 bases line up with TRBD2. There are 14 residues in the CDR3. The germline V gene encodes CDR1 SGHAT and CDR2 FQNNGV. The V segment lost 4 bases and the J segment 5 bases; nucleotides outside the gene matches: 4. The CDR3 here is CASSSGGYHNEQFF. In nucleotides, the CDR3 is TGTGCCAGCAGCTCGGGGGGGTACCACAATGAGCAGTTCTTC.

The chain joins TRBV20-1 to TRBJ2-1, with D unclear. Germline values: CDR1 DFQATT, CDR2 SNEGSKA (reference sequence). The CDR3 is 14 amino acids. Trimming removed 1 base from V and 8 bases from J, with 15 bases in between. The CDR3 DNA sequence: TGCAGTGCTAGAGGTGGGCTCCAGCGCGATGAGCAGTTCTTC. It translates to CSARGGLQRDEQFF.

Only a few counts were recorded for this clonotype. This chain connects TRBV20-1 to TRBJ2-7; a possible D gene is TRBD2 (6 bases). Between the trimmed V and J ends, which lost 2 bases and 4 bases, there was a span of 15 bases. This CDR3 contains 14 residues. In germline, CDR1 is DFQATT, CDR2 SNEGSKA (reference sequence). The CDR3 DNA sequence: TGCAGTGCTAGACTTCCGACTAGTTTGTACGAGCAGTACTTC. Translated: CSARLPTSLYEQYF.

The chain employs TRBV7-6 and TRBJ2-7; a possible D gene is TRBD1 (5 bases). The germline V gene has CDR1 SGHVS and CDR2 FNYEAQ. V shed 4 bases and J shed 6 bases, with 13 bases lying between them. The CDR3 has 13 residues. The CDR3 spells CASSSGQSLEQYF. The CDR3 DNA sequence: TGTGCCAGCAGCTCCGGACAATCCCTCGAGCAGTACTTC.

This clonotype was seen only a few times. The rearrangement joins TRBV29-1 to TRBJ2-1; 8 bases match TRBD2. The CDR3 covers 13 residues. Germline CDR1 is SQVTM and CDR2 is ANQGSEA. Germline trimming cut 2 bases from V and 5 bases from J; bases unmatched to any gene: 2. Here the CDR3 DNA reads TGCAGCGTTGAATTAGCGGGGAACAATGAGCAGTTCTTC. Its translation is CSVELAGNNEQFF.

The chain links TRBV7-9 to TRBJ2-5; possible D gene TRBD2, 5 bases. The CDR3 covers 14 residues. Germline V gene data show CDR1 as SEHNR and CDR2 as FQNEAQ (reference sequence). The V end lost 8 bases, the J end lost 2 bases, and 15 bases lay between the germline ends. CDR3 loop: CASGPPTGQETQYF. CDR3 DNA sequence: TGTGCCAGCGGGCCCCCTACGGGACAAGAGACCCAGTACTTC.

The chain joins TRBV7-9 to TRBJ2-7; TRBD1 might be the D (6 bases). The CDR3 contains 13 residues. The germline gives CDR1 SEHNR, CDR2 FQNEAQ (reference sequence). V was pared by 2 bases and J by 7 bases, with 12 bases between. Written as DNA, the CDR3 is TGTGCCAGCAGCTTATCGACCACAGGGGAGCAGTACTTC. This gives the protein CASSLSTTGEQYF.

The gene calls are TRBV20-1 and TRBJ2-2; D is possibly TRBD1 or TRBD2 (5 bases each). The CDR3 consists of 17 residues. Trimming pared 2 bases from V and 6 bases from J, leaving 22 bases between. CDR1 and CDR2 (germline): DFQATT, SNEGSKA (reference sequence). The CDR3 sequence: CSARPQGTGRTPGELFF. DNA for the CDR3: TGCAGTGCTAGACCCCAGGGAACGGGACGGACACCCGGGGAGCTGTTTTTT.

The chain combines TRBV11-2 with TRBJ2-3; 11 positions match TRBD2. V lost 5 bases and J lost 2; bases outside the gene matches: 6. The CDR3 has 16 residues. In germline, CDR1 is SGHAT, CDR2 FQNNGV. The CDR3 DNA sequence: TGTGCCAGCAGCACGACTAGCGGGGCGGTCACAGATACGCAGTATTTT. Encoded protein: CASSTTSGAVTDTQYF.

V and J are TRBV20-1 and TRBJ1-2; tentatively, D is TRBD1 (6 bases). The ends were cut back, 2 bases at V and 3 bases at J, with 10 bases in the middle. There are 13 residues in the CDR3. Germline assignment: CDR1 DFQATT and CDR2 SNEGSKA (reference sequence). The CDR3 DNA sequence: TGCAGTGCTAGATCAGGGGAGGACTATGGCTACACCTTC. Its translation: CSARSGEDYGYTF.